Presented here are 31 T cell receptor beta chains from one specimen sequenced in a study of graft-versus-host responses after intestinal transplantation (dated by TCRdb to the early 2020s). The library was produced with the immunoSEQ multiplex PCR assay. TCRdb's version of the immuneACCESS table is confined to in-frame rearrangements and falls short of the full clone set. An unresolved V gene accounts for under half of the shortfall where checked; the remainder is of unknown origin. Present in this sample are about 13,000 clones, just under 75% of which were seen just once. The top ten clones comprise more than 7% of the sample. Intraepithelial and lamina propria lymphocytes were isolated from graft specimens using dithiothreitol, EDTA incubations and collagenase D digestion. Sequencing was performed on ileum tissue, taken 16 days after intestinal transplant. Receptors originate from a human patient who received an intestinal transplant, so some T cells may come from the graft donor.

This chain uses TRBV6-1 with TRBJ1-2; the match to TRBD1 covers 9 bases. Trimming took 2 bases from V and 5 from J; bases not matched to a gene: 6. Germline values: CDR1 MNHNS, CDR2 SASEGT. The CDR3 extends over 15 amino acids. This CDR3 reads CASSETQGAYYGYTF. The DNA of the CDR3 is TGTGCCAGCAGTGAAACACAGGGGGCGTATTATGGCTACACCTTC.

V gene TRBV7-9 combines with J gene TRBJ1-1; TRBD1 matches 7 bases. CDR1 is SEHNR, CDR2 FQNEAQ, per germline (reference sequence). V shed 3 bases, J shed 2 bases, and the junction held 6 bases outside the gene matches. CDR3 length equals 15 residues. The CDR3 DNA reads TGTGCCAGCAGCTTCGCGGACAGGATAAACACTGAAGCTTTCTTT. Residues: CASSFADRINTEAFF. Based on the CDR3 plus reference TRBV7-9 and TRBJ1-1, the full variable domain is DTGVSQNPRHKITKRGQNVTFRCDPISEHNRLYWYRQTLGQGPEFLTYFQNEAQLEKSRLLSDRFSAERPKGSFSTLEIQRTEQGDSAMYLCASSFADRINTEAFFGQGTRLTVV.

CDR3 in amino acids: CASSLVTENTEAFF. As DNA, the CDR3 is TGTGCCAGCAGCTTAGTGACAGAGAACACTGAAGCTTTCTTT. V gene TRBV7-2 combines with J gene TRBJ1-1; D perhaps matches TRBD1 (5 bases). Germline loops: CDR1 SGHTA, CDR2 FQGNSA. Trimming removed 1 base at V and 1 base at J, with 7 bases between. This CDR3 contains 14 residues.

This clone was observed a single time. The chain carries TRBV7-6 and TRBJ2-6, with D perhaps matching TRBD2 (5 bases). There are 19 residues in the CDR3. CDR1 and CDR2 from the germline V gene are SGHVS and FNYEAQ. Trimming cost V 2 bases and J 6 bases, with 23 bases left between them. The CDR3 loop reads CASSLSRTRVTYLANVLTF. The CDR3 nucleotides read TGTGCCAGCAGCTTAAGTCGAACGCGGGTTACATACCTGGCCAACGTCCTGACTTTC.

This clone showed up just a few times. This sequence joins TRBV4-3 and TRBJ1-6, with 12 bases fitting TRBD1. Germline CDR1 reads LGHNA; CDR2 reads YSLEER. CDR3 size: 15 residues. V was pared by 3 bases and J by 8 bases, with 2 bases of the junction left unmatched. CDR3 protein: CASSQGTGGDSPLHF. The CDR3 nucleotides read TGCGCCAGCAGCCAGGGGACAGGGGGCGATTCACCCCTCCACTTT.

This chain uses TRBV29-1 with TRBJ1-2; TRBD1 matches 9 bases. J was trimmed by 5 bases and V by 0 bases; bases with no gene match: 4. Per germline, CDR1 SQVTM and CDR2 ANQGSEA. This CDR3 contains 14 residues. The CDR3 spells CSVEDPGQGYGYTF. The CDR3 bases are TGCAGCGTTGAAGATCCGGGACAGGGTTATGGCTACACCTTC.

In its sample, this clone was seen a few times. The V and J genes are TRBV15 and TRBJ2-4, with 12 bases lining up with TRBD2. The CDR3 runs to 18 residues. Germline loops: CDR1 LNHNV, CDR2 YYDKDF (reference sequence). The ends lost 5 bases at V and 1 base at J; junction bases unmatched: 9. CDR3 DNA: TGTGCCACCAGCGCCCGACTAGCGGGAGAGCCGGCCAAAAACATTCAGTACTTC. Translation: CATSARLAGEPAKNIQYF.

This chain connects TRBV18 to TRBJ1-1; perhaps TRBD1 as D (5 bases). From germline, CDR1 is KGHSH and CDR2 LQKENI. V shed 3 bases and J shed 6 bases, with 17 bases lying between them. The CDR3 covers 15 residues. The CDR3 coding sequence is TGTGCCAGCTCACCGTCCACAGGATATTACTCTGAAGCTTTCTTT. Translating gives CASSPSTGYYSEAFF.

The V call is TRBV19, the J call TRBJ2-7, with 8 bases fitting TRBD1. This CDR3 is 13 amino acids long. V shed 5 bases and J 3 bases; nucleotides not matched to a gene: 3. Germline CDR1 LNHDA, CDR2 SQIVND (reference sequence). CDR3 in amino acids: CASSVTGDYEQYF. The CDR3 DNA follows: TGTGCCAGTAGTGTGACAGGGGACTACGAGCAGTACTTC.

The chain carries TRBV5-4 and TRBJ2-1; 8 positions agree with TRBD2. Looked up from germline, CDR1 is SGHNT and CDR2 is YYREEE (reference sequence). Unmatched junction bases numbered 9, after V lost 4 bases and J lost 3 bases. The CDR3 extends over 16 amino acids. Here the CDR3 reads CASSQEKLAVYNEQFF. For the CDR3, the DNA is TGTGCCAGCAGCCAAGAAAAACTAGCGGTCTACAATGAGCAGTTCTTC.

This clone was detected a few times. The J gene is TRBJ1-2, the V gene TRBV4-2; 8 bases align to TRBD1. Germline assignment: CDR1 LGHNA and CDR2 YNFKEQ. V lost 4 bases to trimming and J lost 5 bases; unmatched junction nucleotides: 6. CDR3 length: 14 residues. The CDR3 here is CASSLRTGLYGYTF. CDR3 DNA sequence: TGTGCCAGCAGCCTCCGGACAGGGCTTTATGGCTACACCTTC.

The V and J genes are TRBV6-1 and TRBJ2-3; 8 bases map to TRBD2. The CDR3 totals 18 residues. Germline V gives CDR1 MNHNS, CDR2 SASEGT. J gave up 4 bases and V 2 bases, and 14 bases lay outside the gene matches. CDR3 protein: CASSEWYSGGPGADTQYF. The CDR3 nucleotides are TGTGCCAGCAGTGAATGGTACAGCGGGGGCCCCGGGGCAGATACGCAGTATTTT.

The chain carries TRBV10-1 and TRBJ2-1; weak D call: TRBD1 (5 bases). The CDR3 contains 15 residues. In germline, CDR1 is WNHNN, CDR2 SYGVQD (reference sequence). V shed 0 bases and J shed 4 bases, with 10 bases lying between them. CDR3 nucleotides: TGCGCCAGCAGTGAGTCAGGGGCACCTTACAATGAGCAGTTCTTC. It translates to CASSESGAPYNEQFF.

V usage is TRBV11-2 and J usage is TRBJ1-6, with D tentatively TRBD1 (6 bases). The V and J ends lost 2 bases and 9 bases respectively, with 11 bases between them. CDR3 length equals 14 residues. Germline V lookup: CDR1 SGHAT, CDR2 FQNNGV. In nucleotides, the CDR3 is TGTGCCAGCAGCTTAATAGGGGGTGGTTCACCCCTCCACTTT. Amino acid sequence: CASSLIGGGSPLHF.

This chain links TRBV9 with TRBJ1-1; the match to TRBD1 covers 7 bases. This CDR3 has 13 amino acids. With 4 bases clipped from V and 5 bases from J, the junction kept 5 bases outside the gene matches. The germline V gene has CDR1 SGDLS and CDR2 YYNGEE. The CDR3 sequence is CASSMTGTTEAFF. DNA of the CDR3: TGTGCCAGCAGCATGACAGGGACTACTGAAGCTTTCTTT.

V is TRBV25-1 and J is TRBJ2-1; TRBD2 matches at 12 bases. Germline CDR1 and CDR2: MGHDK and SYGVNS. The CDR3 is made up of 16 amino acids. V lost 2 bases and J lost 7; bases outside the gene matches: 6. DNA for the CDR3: TGTGCCAGCAGTGAAGGGTCTAGCGGGGGGGCAAATGAGCAGTTCTTC. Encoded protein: CASSEGSSGGANEQFF.

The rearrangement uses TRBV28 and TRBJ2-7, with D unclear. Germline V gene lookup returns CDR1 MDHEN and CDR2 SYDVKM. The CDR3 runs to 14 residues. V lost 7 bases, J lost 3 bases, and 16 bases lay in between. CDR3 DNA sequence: TGTGCCAGCAACCCTCGGCTAGTGAGCTACGAGCAGTACTTC. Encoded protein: CASNPRLVSYEQYF.

Written as DNA, the CDR3 is TGTGCCATCAGTGTTTTGGCCTTGTATGGCTACACCTTC. As protein: CAISVLALYGYTF. The rearrangement joins TRBV10-3 to TRBJ1-2; no firm D call. This CDR3 is 13 amino acids long. Germline CDR1 ENHRY, CDR2 SYGVKD. The V end was cut by 4 bases, the J end by 5 bases, with 11 bases between.

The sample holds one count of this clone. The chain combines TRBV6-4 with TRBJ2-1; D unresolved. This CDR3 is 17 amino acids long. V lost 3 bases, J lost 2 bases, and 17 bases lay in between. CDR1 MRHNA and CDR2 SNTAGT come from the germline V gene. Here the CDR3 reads CASSDGSLAATYNEQFF. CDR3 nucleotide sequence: TGTGCCAGCAGTGATGGGTCCCTTGCGGCCACCTACAATGAGCAGTTCTTC.

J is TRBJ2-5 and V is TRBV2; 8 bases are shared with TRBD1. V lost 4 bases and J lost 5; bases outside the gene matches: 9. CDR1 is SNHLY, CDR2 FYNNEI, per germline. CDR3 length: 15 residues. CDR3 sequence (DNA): TGTGCCAGCAGTGTGGATAGGACAGGGAGGGAGACCCAGTACTTC. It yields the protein CASSVDRTGRETQYF.

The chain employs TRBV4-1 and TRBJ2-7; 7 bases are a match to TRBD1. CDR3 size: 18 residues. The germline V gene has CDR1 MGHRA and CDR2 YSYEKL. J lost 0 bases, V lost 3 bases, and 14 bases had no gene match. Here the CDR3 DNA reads TGCGCCAGCAGCCACCCGAACCTCGGACAGGTCCACTCCTACGAGCAGTACTTC. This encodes CASSHPNLGQVHSYEQYF.

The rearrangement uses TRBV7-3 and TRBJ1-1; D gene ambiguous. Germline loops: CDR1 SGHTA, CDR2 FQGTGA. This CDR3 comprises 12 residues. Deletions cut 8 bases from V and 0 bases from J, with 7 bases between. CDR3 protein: CASRRMNTEAFF. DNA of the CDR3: TGTGCCAGCCGGAGAATGAACACTGAAGCTTTCTTT.

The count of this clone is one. The CDR3 reads CASSLATNYGYTF. DNA for the CDR3: TGCGCCAGCAGCTTGGCCACTAACTATGGCTACACCTTC. The rearrangement joins TRBV5-1 to TRBJ1-2; no definite D call. CDR3 length equals 13 residues. The V end was cut by 0 bases, the J end by 0 bases, with 3 bases between. Germline V gene sequence: CDR1 SGHRS, CDR2 YFSETQ. Together with reference TRBV5-1 and TRBJ1-2, the CDR3 gives the full variable domain: KAGVTQTPRYLIKTRGQQVTLSCSPISGHRSVSWYQQTPGQGLQFLFEYFSETQRNKGNFPGRFSGRQFSNSRSEMNVSTLELGDSALYLCASSLATNYGYTFGSGTRLTVV.

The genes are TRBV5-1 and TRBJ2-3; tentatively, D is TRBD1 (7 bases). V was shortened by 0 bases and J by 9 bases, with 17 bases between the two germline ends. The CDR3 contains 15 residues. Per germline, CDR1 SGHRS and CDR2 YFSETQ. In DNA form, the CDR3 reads TGCGCCAGCAGCTTGGAAGGGGGCGCCGGGGGAACGCAGTATTTT. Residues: CASSLEGGAGGTQYF. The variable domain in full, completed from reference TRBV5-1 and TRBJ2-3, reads KAGVTQTPRYLIKTRGQQVTLSCSPISGHRSVSWYQQTPGQGLQFLFEYFSETQRNKGNFPGRFSGRQFSNSRSEMNVSTLELGDSALYLCASSLEGGAGGTQYFGPGTRLTVL.

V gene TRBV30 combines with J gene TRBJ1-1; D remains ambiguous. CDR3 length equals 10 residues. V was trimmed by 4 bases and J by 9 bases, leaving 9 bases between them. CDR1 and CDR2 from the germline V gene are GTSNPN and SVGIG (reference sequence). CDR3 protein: CAWIGGKAFF. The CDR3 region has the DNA TGTGCCTGGATAGGAGGGAAAGCTTTCTTT. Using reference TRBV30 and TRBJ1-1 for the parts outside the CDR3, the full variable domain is SQTIHQWPATLVQPVGSPLSLECTVEGTSNPNLYWYRQAAGRGLQLLFYSVGIGQISSEVPQNLSASRPQDRQFILSSKKLLLSDSGFYLCAWIGGKAFFGQGTRLTVV.

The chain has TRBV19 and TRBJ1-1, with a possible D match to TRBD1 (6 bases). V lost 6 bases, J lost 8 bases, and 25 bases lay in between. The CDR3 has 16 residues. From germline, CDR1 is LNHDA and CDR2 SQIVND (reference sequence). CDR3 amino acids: CASSRGGSFTSLEAFF. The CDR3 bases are TGTGCCAGTAGCCGCGGGGGCAGTTTTACTTCCCTGGAAGCTTTCTTT.

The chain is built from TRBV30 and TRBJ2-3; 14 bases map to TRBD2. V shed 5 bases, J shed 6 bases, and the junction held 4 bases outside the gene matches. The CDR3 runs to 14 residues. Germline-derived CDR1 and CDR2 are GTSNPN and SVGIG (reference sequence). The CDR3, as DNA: TGTGCCTGGGGACTAGCGGGGGGACAGGATACGCAGTATTTT. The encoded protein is CAWGLAGGQDTQYF.

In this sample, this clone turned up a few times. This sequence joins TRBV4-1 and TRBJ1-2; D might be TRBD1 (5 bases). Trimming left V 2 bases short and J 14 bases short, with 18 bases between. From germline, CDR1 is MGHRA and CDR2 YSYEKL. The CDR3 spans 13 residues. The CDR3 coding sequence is TGCGCCAGCAGCCAACACAGGAGGAGGGTGGGGACCTTC. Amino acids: CASSQHRRRVGTF.

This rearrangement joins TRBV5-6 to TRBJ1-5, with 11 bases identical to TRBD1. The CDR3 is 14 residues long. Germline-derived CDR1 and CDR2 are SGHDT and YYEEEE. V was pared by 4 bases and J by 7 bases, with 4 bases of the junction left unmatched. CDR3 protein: CASSLGQGGQPQHF. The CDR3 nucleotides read TGTGCCAGCAGCCTGGGACAGGGGGGCCAGCCCCAGCATTTT.

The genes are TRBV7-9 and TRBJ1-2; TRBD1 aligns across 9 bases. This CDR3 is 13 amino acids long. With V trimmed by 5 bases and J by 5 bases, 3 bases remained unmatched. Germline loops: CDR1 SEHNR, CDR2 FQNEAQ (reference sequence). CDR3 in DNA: TGTGCCAGCAGCCCCGGGACAGGGTATGGCTACACCTTC. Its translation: CASSPGTGYGYTF. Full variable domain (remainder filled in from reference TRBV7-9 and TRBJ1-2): DTGVSQNPRHKITKRGQNVTFRCDPISEHNRLYWYRQTLGQGPEFLTYFQNEAQLEKSRLLSDRFSAERPKGSFSTLEIQRTEQGDSAMYLCASSPGTGYGYTFGSGTRLTVV.

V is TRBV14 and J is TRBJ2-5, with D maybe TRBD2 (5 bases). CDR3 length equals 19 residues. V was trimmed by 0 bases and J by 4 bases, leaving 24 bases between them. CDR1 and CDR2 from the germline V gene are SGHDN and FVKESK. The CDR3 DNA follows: TGTGCCAGCAGCCAAGAAATGGCCTTCGGTGGGAGTTTCGGAGAGACCCAGTACTTC. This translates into CASSQEMAFGGSFGETQYF.